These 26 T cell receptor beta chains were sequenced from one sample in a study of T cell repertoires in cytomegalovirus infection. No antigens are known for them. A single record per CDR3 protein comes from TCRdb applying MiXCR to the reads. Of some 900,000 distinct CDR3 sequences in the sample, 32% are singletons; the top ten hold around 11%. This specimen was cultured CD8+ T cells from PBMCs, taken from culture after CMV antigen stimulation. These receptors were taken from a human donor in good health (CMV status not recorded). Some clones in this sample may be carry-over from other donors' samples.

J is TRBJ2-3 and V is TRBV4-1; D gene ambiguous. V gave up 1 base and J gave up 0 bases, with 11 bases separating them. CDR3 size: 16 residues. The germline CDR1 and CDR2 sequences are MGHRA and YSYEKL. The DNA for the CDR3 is TGCGCCAGCAGCCAAGCTTCACTTACCAGCACAGATACGCAGTATTTT. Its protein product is CASSQASLTSTDTQYF.

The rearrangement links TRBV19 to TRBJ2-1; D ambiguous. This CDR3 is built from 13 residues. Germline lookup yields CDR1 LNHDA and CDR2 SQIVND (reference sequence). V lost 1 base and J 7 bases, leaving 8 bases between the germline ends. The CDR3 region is CASSIVAGNEQFF. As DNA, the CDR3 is TGTGCCAGTAGTATAGTGGCCGGGAATGAGCAGTTCTTC.

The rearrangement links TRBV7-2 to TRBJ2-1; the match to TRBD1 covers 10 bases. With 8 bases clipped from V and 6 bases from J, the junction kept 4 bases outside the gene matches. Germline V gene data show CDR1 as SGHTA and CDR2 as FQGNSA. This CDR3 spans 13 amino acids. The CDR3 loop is CASRQGAINEQFF. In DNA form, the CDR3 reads TGTGCCAGCCGACAGGGGGCGATCAATGAGCAGTTCTTC.

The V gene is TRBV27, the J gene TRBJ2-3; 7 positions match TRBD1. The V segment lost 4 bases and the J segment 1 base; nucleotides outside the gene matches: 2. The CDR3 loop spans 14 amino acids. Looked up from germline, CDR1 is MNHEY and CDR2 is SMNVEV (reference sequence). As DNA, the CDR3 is TGTGCCAGCAGTTGGCAGGGGGGCACAGATACGCAGTATTTT. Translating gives CASSWQGGTDTQYF.

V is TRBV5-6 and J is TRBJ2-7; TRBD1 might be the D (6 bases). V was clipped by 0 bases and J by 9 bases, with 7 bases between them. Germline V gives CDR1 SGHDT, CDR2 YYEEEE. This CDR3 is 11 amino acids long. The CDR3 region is CASSLGGPQYF. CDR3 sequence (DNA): TGTGCCAGCAGCTTGGGGGGGCCGCAGTACTTC.

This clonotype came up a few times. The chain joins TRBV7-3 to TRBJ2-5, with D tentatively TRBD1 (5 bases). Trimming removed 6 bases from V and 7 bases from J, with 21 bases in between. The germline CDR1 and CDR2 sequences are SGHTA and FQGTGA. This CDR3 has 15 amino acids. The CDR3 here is CASSLTGLALLTQYF. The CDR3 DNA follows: TGTGCCAGCAGTCTAACAGGCCTGGCACTTCTGACCCAGTACTTC.

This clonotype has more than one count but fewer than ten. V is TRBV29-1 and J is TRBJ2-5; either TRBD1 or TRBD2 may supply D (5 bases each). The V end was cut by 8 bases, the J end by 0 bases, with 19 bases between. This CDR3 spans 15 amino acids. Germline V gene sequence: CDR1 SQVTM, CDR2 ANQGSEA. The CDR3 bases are TGCAGCACTTCGGGCGACAGAGGGAACCAAGAGACCCAGTACTTC. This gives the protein CSTSGDRGNQETQYF.

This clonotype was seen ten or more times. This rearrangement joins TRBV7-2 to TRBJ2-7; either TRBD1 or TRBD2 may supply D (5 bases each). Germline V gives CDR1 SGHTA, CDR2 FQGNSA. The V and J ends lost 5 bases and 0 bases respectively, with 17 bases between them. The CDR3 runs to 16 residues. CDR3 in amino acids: CASSPRGTESSYEQYV. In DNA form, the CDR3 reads TGTGCCAGCAGCCCTCGTGGGACCGAGAGCTCCTACGAGCAGTACGTC.

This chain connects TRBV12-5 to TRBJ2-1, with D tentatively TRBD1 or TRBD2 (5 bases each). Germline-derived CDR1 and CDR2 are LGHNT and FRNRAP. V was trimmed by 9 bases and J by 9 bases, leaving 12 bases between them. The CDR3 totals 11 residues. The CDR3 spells CASQGEGEQFF. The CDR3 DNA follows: TGTGCTAGCCAGGGTGAGGGTGAGCAGTTCTTC.

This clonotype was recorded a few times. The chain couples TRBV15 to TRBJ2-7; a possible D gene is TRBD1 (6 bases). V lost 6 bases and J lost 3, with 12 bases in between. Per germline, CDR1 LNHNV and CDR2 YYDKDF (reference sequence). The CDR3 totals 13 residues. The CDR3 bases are TGTGCCACCAGGCGACAGGACGGCTACGAGCAGTACTTC. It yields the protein CATRRQDGYEQYF.

The CDR3 spells CASSQGDMNTEAFF. The CDR3 DNA follows: TGCGCCAGCAGCCAGGGAGACATGAACACTGAAGCTTTCTTT. This chain connects TRBV4-1 to TRBJ1-1; D unclear. Looked up from germline, CDR1 is MGHRA and CDR2 is YSYEKL. Trimming removed 3 bases from V and 0 bases from J, with 8 bases in between. The CDR3 covers 14 residues.

Here the CDR3 DNA reads TGTGCCAGCAGCCAAGGACTAGCGGGGGGGCCTAGCACAGATACGCAGTATTTT. This translates into CASSQGLAGGPSTDTQYF. This sequence joins TRBV4-2 and TRBJ2-3; 14 nucleotides agree with TRBD2. The length of the CDR3 is 18 residues. J was trimmed by 0 bases and V by 1 base; bases with no gene match: 3. Germline values: CDR1 LGHNA, CDR2 YNFKEQ.

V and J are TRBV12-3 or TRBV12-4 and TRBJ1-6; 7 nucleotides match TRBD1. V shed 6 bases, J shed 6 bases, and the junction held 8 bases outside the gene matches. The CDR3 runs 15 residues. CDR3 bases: TGTGCCAGCAGCCTCCTCCAGGGGGGTAATTCACCCCTCCACTTT. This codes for CASSLLQGGNSPLHF.

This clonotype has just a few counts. The CDR3 coding sequence is TGTGCCAGCAGCGTAGATTTACAGAACACTGAAGCTTTCTTT. This codes for CASSVDLQNTEAFF. The chain carries TRBV9 and TRBJ1-1; D unresolved. CDR3 length: 14 amino acids. CDR1 SGDLS and CDR2 YYNGEE come from the germline V gene. V gave up 0 bases and J gave up 1 base, with 7 bases separating them.

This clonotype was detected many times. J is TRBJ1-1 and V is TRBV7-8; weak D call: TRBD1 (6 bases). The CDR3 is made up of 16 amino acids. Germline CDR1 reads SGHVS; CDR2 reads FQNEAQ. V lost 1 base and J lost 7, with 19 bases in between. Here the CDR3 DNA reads TGTGCCAGCAGCTTAGGGCCGGGGGCGCGGTCTAATGAAGCTTTCTTT. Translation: CASSLGPGARSNEAFF.

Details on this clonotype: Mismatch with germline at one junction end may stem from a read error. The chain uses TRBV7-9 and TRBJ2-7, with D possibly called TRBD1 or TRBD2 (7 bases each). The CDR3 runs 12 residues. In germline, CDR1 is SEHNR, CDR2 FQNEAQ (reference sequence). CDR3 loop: CASSLGGGTVNF. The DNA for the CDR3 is TGTGCCAGCAGCTTGGGAGGGGGGACAGTGAACTTC.

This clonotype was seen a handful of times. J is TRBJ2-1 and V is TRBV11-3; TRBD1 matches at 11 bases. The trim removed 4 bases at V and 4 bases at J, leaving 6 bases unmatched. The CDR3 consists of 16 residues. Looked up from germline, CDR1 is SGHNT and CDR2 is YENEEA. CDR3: CASSSYGTGGYNEQFF. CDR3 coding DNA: TGTGCCAGCAGCTCCTATGGGACAGGGGGTTACAATGAGCAGTTCTTC.

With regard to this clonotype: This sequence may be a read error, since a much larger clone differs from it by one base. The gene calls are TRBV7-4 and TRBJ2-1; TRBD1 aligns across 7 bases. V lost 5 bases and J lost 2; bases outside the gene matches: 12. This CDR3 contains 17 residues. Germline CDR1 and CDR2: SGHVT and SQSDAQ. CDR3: CASSPRTGLVPYNEQFF. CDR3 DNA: TGTGCCAGCAGCCCGCGGACAGGCTTAGTCCCCTACAATGAGCAGTTCTTC.

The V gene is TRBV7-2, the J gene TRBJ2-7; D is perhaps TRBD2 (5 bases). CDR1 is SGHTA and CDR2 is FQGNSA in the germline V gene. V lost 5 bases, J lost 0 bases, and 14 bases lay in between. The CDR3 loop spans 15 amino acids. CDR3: CASSPSTGNSYEQYF. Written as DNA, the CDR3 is TGTGCCAGCAGCCCCTCGACGGGGAACTCCTACGAGCAGTACTTC.

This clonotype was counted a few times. The CDR3 loop reads CASSPRDRGRGEQFF. Written as DNA, the CDR3 is TGTGCCAGCAGCCCCCGGGACAGGGGGCGAGGTGAGCAGTTCTTC. The chain recombines TRBV7-6 with TRBJ2-1; 12 positions agree with TRBD1. V was pared by 5 bases and J by 9 bases, with 8 bases of the junction left unmatched. This CDR3 region has 15 residues. Germline-derived CDR1 and CDR2 are SGHVS and FNYEAQ.

This chain's CDR3 is CASSSRTGIYGYTF. In DNA form, the CDR3 reads TGTGCCAGCAGTTCCCGGACAGGGATCTATGGCTACACCTTC. The chain uses TRBV28 and TRBJ1-2; 8 nucleotides agree with TRBD1. The CDR3 totals 14 residues. Germline trimming cut 4 bases from V and 4 bases from J; bases unmatched to any gene: 5. Germline-derived CDR1 and CDR2 are MDHEN and SYDVKM.

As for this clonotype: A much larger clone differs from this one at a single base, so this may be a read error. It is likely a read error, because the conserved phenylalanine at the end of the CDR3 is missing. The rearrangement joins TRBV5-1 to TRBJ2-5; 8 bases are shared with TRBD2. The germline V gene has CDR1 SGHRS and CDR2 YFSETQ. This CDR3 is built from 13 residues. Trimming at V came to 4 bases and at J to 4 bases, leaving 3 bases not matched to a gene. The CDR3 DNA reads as TGCGCCAGCAGCGCCACTAGCGGAGAGACCCAGTACTAC. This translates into CASSATSGETQYY.

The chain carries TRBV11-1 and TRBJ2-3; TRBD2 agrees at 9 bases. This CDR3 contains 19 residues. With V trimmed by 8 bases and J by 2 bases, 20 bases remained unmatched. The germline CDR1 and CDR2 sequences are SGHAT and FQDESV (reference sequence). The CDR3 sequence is CASGGGQPGSGGYTDTQYF. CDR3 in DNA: TGTGCCAGCGGGGGAGGTCAGCCGGGTAGCGGGGGATACACAGATACGCAGTATTTT.

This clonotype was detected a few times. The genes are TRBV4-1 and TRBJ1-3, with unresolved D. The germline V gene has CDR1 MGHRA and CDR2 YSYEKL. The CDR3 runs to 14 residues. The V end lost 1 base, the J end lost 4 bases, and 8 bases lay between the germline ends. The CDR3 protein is CASSQGGVGNTIYF. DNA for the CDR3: TGCGCCAGCAGCCAAGGGGGAGTCGGAAACACCATATATTTT.

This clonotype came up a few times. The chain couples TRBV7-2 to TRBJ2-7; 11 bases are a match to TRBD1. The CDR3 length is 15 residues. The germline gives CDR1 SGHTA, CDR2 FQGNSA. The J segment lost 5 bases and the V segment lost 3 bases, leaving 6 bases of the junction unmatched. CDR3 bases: TGTGCCAGCAGCTTCCGGGACAGGGGGTTCGACGAGCAGTACTTC. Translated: CASSFRDRGFDEQYF.

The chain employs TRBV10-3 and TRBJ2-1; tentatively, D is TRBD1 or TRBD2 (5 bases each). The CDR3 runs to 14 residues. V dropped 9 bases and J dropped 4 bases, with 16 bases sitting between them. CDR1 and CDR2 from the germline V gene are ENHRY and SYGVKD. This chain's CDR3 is CAIGTRDGYNEQFF. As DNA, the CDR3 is TGTGCCATTGGTACCCGGGACGGGTACAATGAGCAGTTCTTC.